The clone carrying this TCR beta chain was detected only a few times. What it binds is unknown. TCRdb ran MiXCR on the reads and lists one entry per CDR3 protein. The sample lists 450,000 to 600,000 distinct CDR3 sequences; around 35% were seen once. These data originate in a study of T cell repertoires in cytomegalovirus infection. V was cut by 0 bases and J by 0 bases, with 8 bases left in between. CDR3 size: 15 residues. From germline, CDR1 is MNHEY and CDR2 SVGAGI. The chain couples TRBV6-5 to TRBJ1-1; D is undetermined. This clonotype was sampled from a human donor in good health (CMV status not recorded). Some clones in this sample may be carry-over from other donors' samples. The material sequenced was cultured PBMCs, taken from culture after CMV antigen stimulation. This CDR3 reads CASSYSISVNTEAFF. DNA for the CDR3: TGTGCCAGCAGTTACTCGATATCCGTGAACACTGAAGCTTTCTTT.